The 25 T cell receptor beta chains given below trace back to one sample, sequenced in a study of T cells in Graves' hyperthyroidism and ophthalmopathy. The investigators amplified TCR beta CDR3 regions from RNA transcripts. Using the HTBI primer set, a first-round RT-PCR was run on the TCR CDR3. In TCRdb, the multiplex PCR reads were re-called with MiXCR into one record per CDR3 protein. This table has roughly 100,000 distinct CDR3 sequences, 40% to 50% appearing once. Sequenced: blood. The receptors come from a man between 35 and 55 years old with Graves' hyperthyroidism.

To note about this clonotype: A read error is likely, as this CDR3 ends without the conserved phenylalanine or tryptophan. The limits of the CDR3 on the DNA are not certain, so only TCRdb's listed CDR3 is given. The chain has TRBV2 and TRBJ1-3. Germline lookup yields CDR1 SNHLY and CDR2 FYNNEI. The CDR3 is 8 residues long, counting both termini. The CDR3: CASMSDGL.

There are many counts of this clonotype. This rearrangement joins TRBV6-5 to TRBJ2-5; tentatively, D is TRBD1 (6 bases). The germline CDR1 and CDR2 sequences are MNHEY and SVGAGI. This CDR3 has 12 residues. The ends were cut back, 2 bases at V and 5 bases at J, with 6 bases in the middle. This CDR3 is CASSYGGETQYF. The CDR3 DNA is TGTGCCAGCAGTTACGGGGGCGAGACCCAGTACTTC.

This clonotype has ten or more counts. Here the CDR3 DNA reads TGTGCCAGCAGCCCCCAGGACGCCATCAATCAGCCCCAGCATTTT. Its protein product is CASSPQDAINQPQHF. The V call is TRBV12-3 or TRBV12-4, the J call TRBJ1-5; no reliable D call. The CDR3 consists of 15 residues. Trimming took 6 bases from V and 3 from J, leaving 15 bases between them.

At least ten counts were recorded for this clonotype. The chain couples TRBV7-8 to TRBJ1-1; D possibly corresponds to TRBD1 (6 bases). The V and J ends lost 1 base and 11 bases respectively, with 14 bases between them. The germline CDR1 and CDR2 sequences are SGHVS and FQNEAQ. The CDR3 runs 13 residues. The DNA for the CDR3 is TGTGCCAGCAGCTTAGAACGGGGGCTGGGTGCTTTCTTT. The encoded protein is CASSLERGLGAFF.

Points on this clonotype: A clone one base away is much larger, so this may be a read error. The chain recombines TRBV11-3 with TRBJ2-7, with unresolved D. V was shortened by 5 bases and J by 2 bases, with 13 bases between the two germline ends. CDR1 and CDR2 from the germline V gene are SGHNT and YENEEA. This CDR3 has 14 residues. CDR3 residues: CASSPHSLPYEQYF. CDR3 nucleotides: TGTGCCAGCAGCCCTCACAGTCTTCCCTACGAGCAGTACTTC.

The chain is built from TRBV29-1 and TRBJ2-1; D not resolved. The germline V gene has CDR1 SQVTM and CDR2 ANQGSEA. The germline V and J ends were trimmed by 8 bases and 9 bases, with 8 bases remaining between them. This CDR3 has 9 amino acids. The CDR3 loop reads CSLGAEQFF. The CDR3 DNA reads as TGCAGCTTAGGTGCTGAGCAGTTCTTC.

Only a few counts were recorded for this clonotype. In DNA form, the CDR3 reads TGTGCCAGCAGCGATACTAGCGGGAGAGAGCAGTTCTTC. Translating gives CASSDTSGREQFF. This rearrangement joins TRBV2 to TRBJ2-1; 11 bases fit TRBD2. Germline V CDR1 and CDR2: SNHLY, FYNNEI. CDR3 length: 13 residues. Germline trimming cut 6 bases from V and 10 bases from J; bases unmatched to any gene: 5.

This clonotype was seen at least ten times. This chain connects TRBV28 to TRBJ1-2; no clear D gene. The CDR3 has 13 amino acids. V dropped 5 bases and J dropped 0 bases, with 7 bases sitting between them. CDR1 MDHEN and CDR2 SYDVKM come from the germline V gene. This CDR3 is CASSLLTNYGYTF. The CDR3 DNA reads TGTGCCAGCAGTCTCCTGACTAACTATGGCTACACCTTC.

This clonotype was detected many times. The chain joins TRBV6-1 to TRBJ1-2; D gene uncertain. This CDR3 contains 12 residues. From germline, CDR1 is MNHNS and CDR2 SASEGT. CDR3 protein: CAIASPPDGYTF. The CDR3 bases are TGTGCAATCGCTTCCCCCCCGGATGGCTACACCTTC.

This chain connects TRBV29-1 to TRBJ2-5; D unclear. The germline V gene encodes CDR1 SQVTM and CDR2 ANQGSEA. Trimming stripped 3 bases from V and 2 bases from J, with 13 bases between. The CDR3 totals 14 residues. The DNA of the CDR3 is TGCAGCGTTGATTTGGGTTATTGGCAAGAGACCCAGTACTTC. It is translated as CSVDLGYWQETQYF.

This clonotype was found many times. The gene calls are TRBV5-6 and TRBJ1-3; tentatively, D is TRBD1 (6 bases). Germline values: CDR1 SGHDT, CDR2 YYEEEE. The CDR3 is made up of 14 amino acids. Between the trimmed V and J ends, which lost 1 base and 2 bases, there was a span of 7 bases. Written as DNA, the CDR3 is TGTGCCAGCAGCTTGACAGGGCCTGGAAACACCATATATTTT. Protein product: CASSLTGPGNTIYF.

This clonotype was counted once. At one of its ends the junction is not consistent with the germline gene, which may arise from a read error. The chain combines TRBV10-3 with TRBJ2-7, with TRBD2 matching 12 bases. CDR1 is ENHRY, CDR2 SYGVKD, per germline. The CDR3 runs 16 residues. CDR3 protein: CAIGELLAGGPYEQYF. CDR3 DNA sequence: TGTGCCATCGGTGAGTTACTAGCGGGAGGCCCCTACGAGCAGTACTTC.

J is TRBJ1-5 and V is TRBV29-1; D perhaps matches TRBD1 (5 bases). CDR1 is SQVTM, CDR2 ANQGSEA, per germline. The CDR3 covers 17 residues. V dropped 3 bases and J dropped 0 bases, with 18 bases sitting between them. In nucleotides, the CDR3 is TGCAGCGTTGACCGGTCGGGGCCTACGTATAGCAATCAGCCCCAGCATTTT. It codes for CSVDRSGPTYSNQPQHF.

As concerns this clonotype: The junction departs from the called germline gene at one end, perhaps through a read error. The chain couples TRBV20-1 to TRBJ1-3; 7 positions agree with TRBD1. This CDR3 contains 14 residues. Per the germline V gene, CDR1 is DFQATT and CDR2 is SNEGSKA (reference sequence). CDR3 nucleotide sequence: TGCGGTGCTAGAGATCAGGGGGTTGGGAACACCATATATTTT. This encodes CGARDQGVGNTIYF.

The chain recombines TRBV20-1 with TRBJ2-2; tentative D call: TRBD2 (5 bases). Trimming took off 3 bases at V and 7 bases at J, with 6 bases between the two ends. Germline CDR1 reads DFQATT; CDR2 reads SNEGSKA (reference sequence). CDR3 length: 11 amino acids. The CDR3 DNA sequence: TGCAGTGCTAGTGAGGGCGGGGAGCTGTTTTTT. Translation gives CSASEGGELFF.

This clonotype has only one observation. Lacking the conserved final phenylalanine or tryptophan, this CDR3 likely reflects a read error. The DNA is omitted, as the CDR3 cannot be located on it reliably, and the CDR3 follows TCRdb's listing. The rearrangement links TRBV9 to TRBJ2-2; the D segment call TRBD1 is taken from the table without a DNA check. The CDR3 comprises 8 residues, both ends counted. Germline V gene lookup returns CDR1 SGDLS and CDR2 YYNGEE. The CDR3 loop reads CASSRVPR.

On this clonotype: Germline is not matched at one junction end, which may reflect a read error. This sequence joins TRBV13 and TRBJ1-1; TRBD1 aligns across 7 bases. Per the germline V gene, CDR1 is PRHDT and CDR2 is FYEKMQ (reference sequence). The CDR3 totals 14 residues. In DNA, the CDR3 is TGTGCCAGCAGCTTCTTTATAGGGGGCAGGGGTGCTTCCTTT. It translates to CASSFFIGGRGASF.

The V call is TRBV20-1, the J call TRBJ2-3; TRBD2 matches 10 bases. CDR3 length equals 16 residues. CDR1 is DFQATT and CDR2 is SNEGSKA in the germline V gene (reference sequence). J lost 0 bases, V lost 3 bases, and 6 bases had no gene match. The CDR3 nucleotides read TGCAGTGCTAGGGAAAGACTAGCGGGTAGCACAGATACGCAGTATTTT. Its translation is CSARERLAGSTDTQYF.

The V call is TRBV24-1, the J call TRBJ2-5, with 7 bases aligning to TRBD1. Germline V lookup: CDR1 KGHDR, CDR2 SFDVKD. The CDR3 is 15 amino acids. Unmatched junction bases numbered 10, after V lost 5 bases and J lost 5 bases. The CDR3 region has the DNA TGTGCCACCAGTGCCTTCGAGGGGGCAGGGGAGACCCAGTACTTC. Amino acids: CATSAFEGAGETQYF.

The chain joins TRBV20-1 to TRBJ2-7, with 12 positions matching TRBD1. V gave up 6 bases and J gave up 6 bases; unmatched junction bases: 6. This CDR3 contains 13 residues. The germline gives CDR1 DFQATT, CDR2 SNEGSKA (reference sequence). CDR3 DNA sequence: TGCAGTGCCATCGGGACAGGGGGCCGCGAGCAGTACTTC. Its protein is CSAIGTGGREQYF.

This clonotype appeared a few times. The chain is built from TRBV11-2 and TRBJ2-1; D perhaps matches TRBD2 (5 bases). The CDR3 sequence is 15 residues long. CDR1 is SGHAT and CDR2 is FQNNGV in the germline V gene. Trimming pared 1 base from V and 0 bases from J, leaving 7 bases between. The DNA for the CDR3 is TGTGCCAGCAGCTTAGTGGGGAGCTCCTACAATGAGCAGTTCTTC. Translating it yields CASSLVGSSYNEQFF.

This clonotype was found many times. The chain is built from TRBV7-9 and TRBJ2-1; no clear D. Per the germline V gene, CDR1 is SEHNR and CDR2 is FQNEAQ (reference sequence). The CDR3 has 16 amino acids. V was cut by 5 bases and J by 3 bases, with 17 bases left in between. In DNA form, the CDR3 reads TGTGCCAGCAGCCTGACCCGGCTAGTAGTCTACAATGAGCAGTTCTTC. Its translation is CASSLTRLVVYNEQFF.

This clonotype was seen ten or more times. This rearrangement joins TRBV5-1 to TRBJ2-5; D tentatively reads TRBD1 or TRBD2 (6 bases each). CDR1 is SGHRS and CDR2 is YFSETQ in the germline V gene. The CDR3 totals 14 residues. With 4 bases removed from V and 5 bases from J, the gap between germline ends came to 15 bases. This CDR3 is CASSVPGAQETQYF. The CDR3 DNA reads TGCGCCAGCAGCGTACCGGGGGCACAGGAGACCCAGTACTTC.

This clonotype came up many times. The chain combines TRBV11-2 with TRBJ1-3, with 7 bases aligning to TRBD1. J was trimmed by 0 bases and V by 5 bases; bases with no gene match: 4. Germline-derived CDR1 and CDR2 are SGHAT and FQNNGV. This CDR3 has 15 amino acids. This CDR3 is CASSPTGVSGNTIYF. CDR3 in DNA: TGTGCCAGCAGCCCTACAGGGGTCTCTGGAAACACCATATATTTT. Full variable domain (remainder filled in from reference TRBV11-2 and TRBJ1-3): EAGVAQSPRYKIIEKRQSVAFWCNPISGHATLYWYQQILGQGPKLLIQFQNNGVVDDSQLPKDRFSAERLKGVDSTLKIQPAKLEDSAVYLCASSPTGVSGNTIYFGEGSWLTVV.

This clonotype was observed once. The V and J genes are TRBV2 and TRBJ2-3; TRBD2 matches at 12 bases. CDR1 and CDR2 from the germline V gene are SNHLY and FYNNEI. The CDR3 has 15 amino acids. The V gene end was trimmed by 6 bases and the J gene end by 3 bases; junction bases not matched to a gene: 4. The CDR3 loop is CASRTSGSLTDTQYF. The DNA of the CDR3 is TGTGCCAGCAGGACTAGCGGGAGCCTTACAGATACGCAGTATTTT.